This TCR beta chain appears in the sequencing data of a study of blood T cell repertoires in COVID-19. Study-level information: Sites in the United States, Italy and Spain provided acute and convalescent COVID-19 samples. T cells, B-cell-depleted T cells, or PBMCs supplied cDNA or gDNA.

The CDR3 spans 13 residues. The germline gives CDR1 MGHRA, CDR2 YSYEKL. The V and J ends lost 1 base and 8 bases respectively, with 11 bases between them. This clone was recorded once. Clones were sequenced by immunoSEQ multiplex PCR, and TCRdb holds only the in-frame ones, with some missing. Here the sample spans 110,000 or so clones, about 80% being singletons. The sample consisted of peripheral blood. The chain uses TRBV4-1 and TRBJ1-2; the D is unclear. This sequence originates from a woman aged 40 to 50 with acute or convalescent COVID-19. The CDR3: CASSQGLTGGYTF. In DNA form, the CDR3 reads TGCGCCAGCAGCCAAGGACTGACGGGGGGCTACACCTTC.